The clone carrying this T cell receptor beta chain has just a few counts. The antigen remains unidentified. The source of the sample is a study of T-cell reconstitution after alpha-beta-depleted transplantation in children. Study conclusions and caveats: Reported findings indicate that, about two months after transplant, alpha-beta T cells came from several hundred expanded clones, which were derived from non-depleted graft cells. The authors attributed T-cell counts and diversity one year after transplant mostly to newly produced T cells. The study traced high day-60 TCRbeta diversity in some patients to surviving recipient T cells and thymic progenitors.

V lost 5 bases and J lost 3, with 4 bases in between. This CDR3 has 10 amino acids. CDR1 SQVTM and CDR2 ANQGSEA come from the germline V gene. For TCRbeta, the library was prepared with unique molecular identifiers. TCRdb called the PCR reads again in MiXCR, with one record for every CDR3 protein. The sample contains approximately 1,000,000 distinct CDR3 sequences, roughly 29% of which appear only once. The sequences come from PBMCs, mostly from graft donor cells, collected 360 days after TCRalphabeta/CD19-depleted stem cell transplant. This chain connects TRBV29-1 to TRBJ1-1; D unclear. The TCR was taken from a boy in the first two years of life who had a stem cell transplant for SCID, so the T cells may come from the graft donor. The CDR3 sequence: CSVKDTEAFF. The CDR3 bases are TGCAGCGTTAAGGACACTGAAGCTTTCTTT.